The T cell receptor beta chain under discussion was sequenced for a study of molecular identifiers for immune sequencing clone quantification. MiXCR, applied by TCRdb to the PCR reads, yields one record per CDR3 protein. The sample carries tens of thousands of distinct CDR3 sequences, under 20% recorded once. Germline V gene lookup returns CDR1 SGHNT and CDR2 YENEEA. The CDR3 spans 16 residues. V dropped 1 base and J dropped 2; count of bases not matched to a gene: 8. This clonotype turned up a few times. Sequencing was carried out using naive CD8+ T cells from blood, with Jurkat cell RNA spiked in. The subset: FACS-sorted CD8+CD4-CCR7+CD45RA+ naive T cells. This receptor was identified in a human donor in good health. Some libraries in this study had Jurkat cell RNA spiked in. The chain combines TRBV11-3 with TRBJ2-7; 7 nucleotides align to TRBD2. The CDR3: CASSLAWREMTYEQYF. In DNA form, the CDR3 reads TGTGCCAGCAGCTTAGCCTGGCGGGAGATGACCTACGAGCAGTACTTC.